Each of the 18 T cell receptor beta chains below was sequenced from the same sample in a study of blood T cell repertoires in COVID-19 (dated by TCRdb to the early 2020s). Libraries were made using the immunoSEQ multiplex PCR assay. Not all clones reach the TCRdb copy of this immuneACCESS table, which keeps in-frame sequences only. Checked studies attribute under half of the gap to unresolved V genes and leave the rest unexplained. For this sample the table gives 70,000 to 95,000 clones, of which roughly 90% were detected only once. The ten biggest clones cover about 2.5% of the sample. The sequencing sample was made of peripheral blood. The receptors here all came from a man aged 50 or older with COVID-19, enrolled during active disease.

The V and J genes are TRBV19 and TRBJ1-6; D not certain. Per germline, CDR1 LNHDA and CDR2 SQIVND (reference sequence). V shed 7 bases and J shed 5 bases, with 9 bases lying between them. The CDR3 sequence is 13 residues long. CDR3 sequence: CASNDRDNSPLHF. In nucleotides, the CDR3 is TGTGCCAGTAACGATAGAGATAATTCACCCCTCCACTTT.

This chain uses TRBV4-2 with TRBJ2-7, with D uncertain. The germline V gene encodes CDR1 LGHNA and CDR2 YNFKEQ. The CDR3 has 13 residues. V dropped 1 base and J dropped 4 bases, with 8 bases sitting between them. The CDR3, as DNA: TGTGCCAGCAGCCAAGCCTCCGGGTACGAGCAGTACTTC. The encoded protein is CASSQASGYEQYF.

The chain couples TRBV7-9 to TRBJ2-6; D is unclear. The germline V gene has CDR1 SEHNR and CDR2 FQNEAQ (reference sequence). CDR3 length equals 16 residues. V dropped 2 bases and J dropped 0 bases, with 8 bases sitting between them. The CDR3 spells CASSLQRSSGANVLTF. DNA for the CDR3: TGTGCCAGCAGCTTACAACGGTCCTCTGGGGCCAACGTCCTGACTTTC.

This chain joins TRBV7-2 and TRBJ2-5; 10 bases agree with TRBD2. CDR3 length equals 17 residues. Germline V gives CDR1 SGHTA, CDR2 FQGNSA. After removal of 2 bases from V and 4 bases from J, the junction contained 10 bases not matched to a gene. CDR3 in amino acids: CASSLSSGGAGGETQYF. In DNA, the CDR3 is TGTGCCAGCAGCTTATCGAGCGGGGGGGCCGGGGGAGAGACCCAGTACTTC.

This clone was observed a single time. The CDR3 loop is CASSPGGPSTDTQYF. The CDR3 bases are TGCGCCAGCAGCCCGGGGGGGCCTAGCACAGATACGCAGTATTTT. This sequence joins TRBV5-1 and TRBJ2-3, with TRBD2 matching 8 bases. Per the germline V gene, CDR1 is SGHRS and CDR2 is YFSETQ. The CDR3 is 15 residues long. V shed 4 bases, J shed 0 bases, and the junction held 4 bases outside the gene matches. Based on the CDR3 plus reference TRBV5-1 and TRBJ2-3, the full variable domain is KAGVTQTPRYLIKTRGQQVTLSCSPISGHRSVSWYQQTPGQGLQFLFEYFSETQRNKGNFPGRFSGRQFSNSRSEMNVSTLELGDSALYLCASSPGGPSTDTQYFGPGTRLTVL.

The CDR3 loop is CASSAPGQGYYGYTF. The CDR3 DNA sequence: TGTGCCAGCAGTGCACCGGGACAGGGGTACTATGGCTACACCTTC. The J gene is TRBJ1-2, the V gene TRBV27, with 10 positions matching TRBD1. Per the germline V gene, CDR1 is MNHEY and CDR2 is SMNVEV (reference sequence). CDR3 length: 15 residues. V was pared by 5 bases and J by 3 bases, with 6 bases of the junction left unmatched.

Here the CDR3 reads CASTYRGTVRNTIYF. The CDR3 DNA follows: TGTGCCAGTACCTACAGGGGGACCGTGAGAAACACCATATATTTT. This chain connects TRBV19 to TRBJ1-3, with TRBD1 matching over 8 bases. Unmatched junction bases numbered 10, after V lost 7 bases and J lost 5 bases. Germline loops: CDR1 LNHDA, CDR2 SQIVND (reference sequence). CDR3 length: 15 amino acids.

The chain carries TRBV4-2 and TRBJ1-3, with D perhaps matching TRBD1 (6 bases). V was pared by 4 bases and J by 0 bases, with 16 bases between. Germline CDR1 reads LGHNA; CDR2 reads YNFKEQ. The CDR3 covers 17 residues. CDR3 loop: CASSPHAGDNSGNTIYF. CDR3 DNA sequence: TGTGCCAGCAGCCCCCACGCAGGGGACAACTCTGGAAACACCATATATTTT.

The chain is built from TRBV7-9 and TRBJ1-6, with D possibly being TRBD1 (6 bases). Trimming took 1 base from V and 7 from J, leaving 11 bases between them. Per germline, CDR1 SEHNR and CDR2 FQNEAQ (reference sequence). This CDR3 spans 15 amino acids. The DNA of the CDR3 is TGTGCCAGCAGCTTAGTATCCAGGGGAAATTCACCCCTCCACTTT. It codes for CASSLVSRGNSPLHF.

The genes are TRBV6-6 and TRBJ2-1; a possible D gene is TRBD2 (6 bases). Trimming left V 2 bases short and J 1 base short, with 12 bases between. This CDR3 has 16 residues. Germline CDR1 is MNHNY and CDR2 is SVGAGI (reference sequence). As DNA, the CDR3 is TGTGCCAGCAGTTACGTTCGGGGGATGTCCTACAATGAGCAGTTCTTC. Translated: CASSYVRGMSYNEQFF.

CDR3 sequence reads: CASSRTGNTGELFF. Written as DNA, the CDR3 is TGTGCCAGCAGCCGTACAGGAAACACCGGGGAGCTGTTTTTT. V is TRBV6-5 and J is TRBJ2-2, with D perhaps TRBD1 (5 bases). The CDR3 is 14 residues long. Trimming pared 6 bases from V and 2 bases from J, leaving 10 bases between. Germline V lookup: CDR1 MNHEY, CDR2 SVGAGI.

The DNA for the CDR3 is TGTGCCAGCAGCGTAGAGGCGGGAACTGAAGCTTTCTTT. This sequence encodes CASSVEAGTEAFF. The rearrangement joins TRBV9 to TRBJ1-1; D unresolved. The CDR3 spans 13 residues. The germline V and J ends were trimmed by 0 bases and 5 bases, with 8 bases remaining between them. The germline V gene encodes CDR1 SGDLS and CDR2 YYNGEE.

This clone was seen only once. The chain recombines TRBV30 with TRBJ2-5; unclear D gene. The ends were cut back, 5 bases at V and 5 bases at J, with 12 bases in the middle. The CDR3 runs to 12 residues. Germline CDR1 reads GTSNPN; CDR2 reads SVGIG (reference sequence). In DNA, the CDR3 is TGTGCCTGGGGTCTTAGCCGGGAGACCCAGTACTTC. Amino acids: CAWGLSRETQYF.

The rearrangement links TRBV11-2 to TRBJ1-2; 7 nucleotides line up with TRBD1. Germline loops: CDR1 SGHAT, CDR2 FQNNGV. Trimming cost V 4 bases and J 2 bases; bases outside gene matches: 16. This CDR3 spans 18 amino acids. The CDR3 DNA reads TGTGCCAGCAGCTCCCCCACCCCCCGACAGGGCGGGAACTATGGCTACACCTTC. It is translated as CASSSPTPRQGGNYGYTF.

The chain has TRBV5-1 and TRBJ1-5; TRBD1 aligns across 7 bases. The CDR3 runs to 15 residues. From germline, CDR1 is SGHRS and CDR2 YFSETQ. V was clipped by 6 bases and J by 5 bases; unmatched bases: 11. CDR3 in DNA: TGCGCCAGCATAAAGAACGGACAGGAGGATCAGCCCCAGCATTTT. Translated, it gives CASIKNGQEDQPQHF.

CDR3 DNA sequence: TGTGCCAGCAGCCCACGGGGGTGGAACATTCAGTACTTC. Amino acid sequence: CASSPRGWNIQYF. The V call is TRBV7-2, the J call TRBJ2-4, with D tentatively TRBD2 (6 bases). This CDR3 spans 13 amino acids. Between the trimmed V and J ends, which lost 5 bases and 7 bases, there was a span of 12 bases. Germline V gene lookup returns CDR1 SGHTA and CDR2 FQGNSA.

The CDR3 protein is CASSLGTGSVNYGYTF. The CDR3 coding sequence is TGTGCCAGCAGCTTAGGCACCGGGTCGGTCAACTATGGCTACACCTTC. This chain connects TRBV7-8 to TRBJ1-2; D uncertain. Trimming cost V 1 base and J 2 bases, with 14 bases left between them. CDR3 length: 16 amino acids. The germline V gene has CDR1 SGHVS and CDR2 FQNEAQ.

The genes are TRBV6-1 and TRBJ2-7, with 7 nucleotides matching TRBD1. The germline V gene has CDR1 MNHNS and CDR2 SASEGT. V dropped 0 bases and J dropped 4; count of bases not matched to a gene: 6. The CDR3 length is 15 residues. CDR3 DNA sequence: TGTGCCAGCAGTGAAGCCCCGGGACAGCTTTACGAGCAGTACTTC. Its protein is CASSEAPGQLYEQYF.